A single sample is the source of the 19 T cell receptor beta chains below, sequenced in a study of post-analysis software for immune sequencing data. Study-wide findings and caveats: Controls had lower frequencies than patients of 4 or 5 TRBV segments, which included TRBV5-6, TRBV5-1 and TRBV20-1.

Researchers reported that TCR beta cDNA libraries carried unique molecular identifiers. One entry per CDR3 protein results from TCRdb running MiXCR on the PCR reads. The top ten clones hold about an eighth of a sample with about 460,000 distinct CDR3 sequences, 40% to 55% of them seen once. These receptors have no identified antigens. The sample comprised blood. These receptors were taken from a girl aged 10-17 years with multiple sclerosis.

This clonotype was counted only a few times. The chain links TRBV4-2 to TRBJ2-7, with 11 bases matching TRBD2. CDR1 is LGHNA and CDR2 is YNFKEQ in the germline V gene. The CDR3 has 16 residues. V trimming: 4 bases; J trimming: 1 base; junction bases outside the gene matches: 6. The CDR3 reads CASSRMTSGISYEQYF. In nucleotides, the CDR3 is TGTGCCAGCAGCCGGATGACTAGCGGGATTTCCTACGAGCAGTACTTC.

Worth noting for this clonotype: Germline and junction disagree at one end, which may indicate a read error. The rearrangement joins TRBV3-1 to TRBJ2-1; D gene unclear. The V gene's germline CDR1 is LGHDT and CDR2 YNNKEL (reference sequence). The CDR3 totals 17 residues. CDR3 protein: CASSQVRASSSYNVQFF. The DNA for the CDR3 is TGTGCCAGCAGCCAAGTCCGCGCGTCGAGCTCCTACAATGTGCAGTTCTTC.

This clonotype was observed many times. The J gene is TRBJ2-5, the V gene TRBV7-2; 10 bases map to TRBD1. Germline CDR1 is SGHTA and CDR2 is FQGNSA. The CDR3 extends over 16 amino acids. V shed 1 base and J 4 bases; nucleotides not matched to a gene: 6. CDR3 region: CASSLGFGTGVETQYF. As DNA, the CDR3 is TGTGCCAGCAGCTTAGGCTTCGGGACAGGGGTAGAGACCCAGTACTTC.

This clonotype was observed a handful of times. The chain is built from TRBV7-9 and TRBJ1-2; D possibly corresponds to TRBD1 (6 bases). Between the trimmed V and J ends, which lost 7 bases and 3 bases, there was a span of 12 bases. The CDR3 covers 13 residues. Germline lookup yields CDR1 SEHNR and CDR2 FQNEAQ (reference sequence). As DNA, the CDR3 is TGTGCCAGCATCCACAGGGAAGACTATGGCTACACCTTC. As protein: CASIHREDYGYTF.

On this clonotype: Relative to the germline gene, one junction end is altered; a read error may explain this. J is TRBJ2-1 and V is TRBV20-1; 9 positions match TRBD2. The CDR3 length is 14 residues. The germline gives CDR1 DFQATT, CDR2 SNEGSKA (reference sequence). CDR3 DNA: TGCAGTGCCATAGCGGGAGCGGGTTACAGTGAGCAGTTCTTC. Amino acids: CSAIAGAGYSEQFF.

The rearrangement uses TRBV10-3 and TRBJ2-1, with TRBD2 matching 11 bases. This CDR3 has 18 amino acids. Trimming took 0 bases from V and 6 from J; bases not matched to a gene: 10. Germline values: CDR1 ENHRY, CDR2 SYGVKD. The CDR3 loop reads CAISESFTSGSLRNEQFF. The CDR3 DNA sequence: TGTGCCATCAGTGAGTCATTTACTAGCGGGAGTCTTCGCAATGAGCAGTTCTTC.

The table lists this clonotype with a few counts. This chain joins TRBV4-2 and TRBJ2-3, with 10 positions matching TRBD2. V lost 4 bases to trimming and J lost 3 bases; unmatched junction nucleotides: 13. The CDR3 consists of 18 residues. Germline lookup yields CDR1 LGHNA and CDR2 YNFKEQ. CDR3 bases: TGTGCCAGCAGCCTACCGCCTGGGGCTAGCGGGAGAACAGATACGCAGTATTTT. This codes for CASSLPPGASGRTDTQYF.

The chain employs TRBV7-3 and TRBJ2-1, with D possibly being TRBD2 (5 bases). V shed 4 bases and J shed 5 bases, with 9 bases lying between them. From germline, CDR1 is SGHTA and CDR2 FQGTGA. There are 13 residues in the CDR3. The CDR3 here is CASSWLADNEQFF. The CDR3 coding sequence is TGTGCCAGCAGCTGGCTAGCAGACAATGAGCAGTTCTTC.

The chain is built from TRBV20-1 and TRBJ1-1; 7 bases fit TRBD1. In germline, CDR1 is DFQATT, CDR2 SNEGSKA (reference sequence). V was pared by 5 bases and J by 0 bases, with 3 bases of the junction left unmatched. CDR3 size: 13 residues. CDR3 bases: TGCAGTGCTTGGGGACAGATGAACACTGAAGCTTTCTTT. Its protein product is CSAWGQMNTEAFF.

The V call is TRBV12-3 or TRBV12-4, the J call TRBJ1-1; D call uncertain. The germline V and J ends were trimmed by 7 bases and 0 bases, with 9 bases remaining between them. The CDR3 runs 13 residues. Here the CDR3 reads CASIRQLNTEAFF. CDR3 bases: TGTGCCAGCATTAGACAACTGAACACTGAAGCTTTCTTT.

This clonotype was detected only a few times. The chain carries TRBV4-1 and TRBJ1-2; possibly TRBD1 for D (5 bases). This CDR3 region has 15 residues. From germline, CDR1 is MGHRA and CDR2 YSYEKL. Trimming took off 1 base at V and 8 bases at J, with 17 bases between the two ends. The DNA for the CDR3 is TGCGCCAGCAGCCAAGCTTTAGACAGCGCTTGGGGCTACACCTTC. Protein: CASSQALDSAWGYTF.

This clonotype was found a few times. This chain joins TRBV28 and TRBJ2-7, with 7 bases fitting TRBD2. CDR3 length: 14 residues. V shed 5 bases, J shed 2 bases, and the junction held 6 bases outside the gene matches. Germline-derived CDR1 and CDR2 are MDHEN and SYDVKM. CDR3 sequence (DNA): TGTGCCAGCAGTCCTGTCGGACTAGCCTACGAGCAGTACTTC. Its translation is CASSPVGLAYEQYF.

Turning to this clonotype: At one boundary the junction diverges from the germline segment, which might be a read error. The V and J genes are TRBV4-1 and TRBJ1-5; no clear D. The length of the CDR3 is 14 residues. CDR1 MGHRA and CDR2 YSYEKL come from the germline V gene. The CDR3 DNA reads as TGCGTCAGCAGCCAAGAGGACAGCAATCAGCCCCAGCATTTT. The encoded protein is CVSSQEDSNQPQHF.

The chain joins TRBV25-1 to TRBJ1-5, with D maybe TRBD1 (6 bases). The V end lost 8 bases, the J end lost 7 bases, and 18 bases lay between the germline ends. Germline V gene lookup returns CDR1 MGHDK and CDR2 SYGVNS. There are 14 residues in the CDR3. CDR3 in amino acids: CASRPTGFSQPQHF. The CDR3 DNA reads TGTGCCAGCCGACCTACAGGGTTTTCACAGCCCCAGCATTTT. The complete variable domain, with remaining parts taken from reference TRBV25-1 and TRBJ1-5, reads EADIYQTPRYLVIGTGKKITLECSQTMGHDKMYWYQQDPGMELHLIHYSYGVNSTEKGDLSSESTVSRIRTEHFPLTLESARPSHTSQYLCASRPTGFSQPQHFGDGTRLSIL.

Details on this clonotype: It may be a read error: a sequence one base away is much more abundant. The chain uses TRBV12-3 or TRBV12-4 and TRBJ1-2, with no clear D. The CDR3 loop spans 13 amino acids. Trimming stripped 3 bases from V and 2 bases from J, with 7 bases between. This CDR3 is CASSFRGNYGYTF. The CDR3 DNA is TGTGCCAGCAGTTTTAGAGGGAACTATGGCTACACCTTC.

CDR3 nucleotides: TGCGCCAGCAGCAGCACCGGGGGAGCCGAGCAGTACTTC. Encoded protein: CASSSTGGAEQYF. V usage is TRBV5-1 and J usage is TRBJ2-7; D may be TRBD2 (6 bases). This CDR3 comprises 13 residues. Trimming cost V 4 bases and J 6 bases, with 14 bases left between them. Per the germline V gene, CDR1 is SGHRS and CDR2 is YFSETQ. The complete variable domain, with remaining parts taken from reference TRBV5-1 and TRBJ2-7, reads KAGVTQTPRYLIKTRGQQVTLSCSPISGHRSVSWYQQTPGQGLQFLFEYFSETQRNKGNFPGRFSGRQFSNSRSEMNVSTLELGDSALYLCASSSTGGAEQYFGPGTRLTVT.

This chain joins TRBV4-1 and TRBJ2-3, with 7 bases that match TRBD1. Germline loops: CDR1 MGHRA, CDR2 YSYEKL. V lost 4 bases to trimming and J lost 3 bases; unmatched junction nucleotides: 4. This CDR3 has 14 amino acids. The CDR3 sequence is CASSPGDRTDTQYF. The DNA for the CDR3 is TGCGCCAGCAGCCCAGGGGACAGAACAGATACGCAGTATTTT.

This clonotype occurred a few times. The CDR3 nucleotides read TGTGCCAGCAGCCCGATGGGGCTTAACAATGAGCAGTTCTTC. Its protein product is CASSPMGLNNEQFF. The chain carries TRBV7-3 and TRBJ2-1, with TRBD1 as a possible D gene (5 bases). The CDR3 runs 14 residues. Germline lookup yields CDR1 SGHTA and CDR2 FQGTGA. Trimming cost V 5 bases and J 5 bases, with 13 bases left between them. The whole variable domain, remainder taken from reference TRBV7-3 and TRBJ2-1, is GAGVSQTPSNKVTEKGKYVELRCDPISGHTALYWYRQSLGQGPEFLIYFQGTGAADDSGLPNDRFFAVRPEGSVSTLKIQRTERGDSAVYLCASSPMGLNNEQFFGPGTRLTVL.

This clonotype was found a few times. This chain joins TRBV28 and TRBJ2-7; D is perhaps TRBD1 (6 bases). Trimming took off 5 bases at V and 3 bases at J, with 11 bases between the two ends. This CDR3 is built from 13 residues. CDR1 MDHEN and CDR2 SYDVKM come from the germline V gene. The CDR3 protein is CASSPRGIYEQYF. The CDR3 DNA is TGTGCCAGCAGTCCCAGGGGTATCTACGAGCAGTACTTC.